This section outlines one TCR beta chain sequence together with its context. This entry belongs to a study of blood T cell repertoires in COVID-19. About the research overall: Some COVID-19 samples were acute and others convalescent; all came from the United States, Italy and Spain. Nucleic acid was either cDNA or gDNA, and it came from T cells, B-cell-depleted T cells, or PBMCs.

Participants came from roughly 23 US areas, aged about 18 to 89 years. In assigning cohorts, the study relied on participant-reported clinical history. Looked up from germline, CDR1 is SGDLS and CDR2 is YYNGEE. The ends lost 2 bases at V and 8 bases at J; junction bases unmatched: 8. CDR3 length equals 14 residues. Produced via immunoSEQ multiplex PCR; TCRdb's table is partial and in-frame only. Of 250,000 to 300,000 clones detected, approximately 82% appear once; the ten largest clones hold approximately 5%. The clonotype was recovered from a man aged 35-49 years who had been exposed to COVID-19. The sample comprised PBMCs or T cells enriched from blood (not recorded which). The V call is TRBV9, the J call TRBJ2-3, with TRBD2 matching 7 bases. The CDR3 region has the DNA TGTGCCAGCAGCGTTGACCTCACGGGGGGTACGCAGTATTTT. It specifies CASSVDLTGGTQYF. Combining the CDR3 with reference TRBV9 and TRBJ2-3 gives the whole variable domain DSGVTQTPKHLITATGQRVTLRCSPRSGDLSVYWYQQSLDQGLQFLIQYYNGEERAKGNILERFSAQQFPDLHSELNLSSLELGDSALYFCASSVDLTGGTQYFGPGTRLTVL.